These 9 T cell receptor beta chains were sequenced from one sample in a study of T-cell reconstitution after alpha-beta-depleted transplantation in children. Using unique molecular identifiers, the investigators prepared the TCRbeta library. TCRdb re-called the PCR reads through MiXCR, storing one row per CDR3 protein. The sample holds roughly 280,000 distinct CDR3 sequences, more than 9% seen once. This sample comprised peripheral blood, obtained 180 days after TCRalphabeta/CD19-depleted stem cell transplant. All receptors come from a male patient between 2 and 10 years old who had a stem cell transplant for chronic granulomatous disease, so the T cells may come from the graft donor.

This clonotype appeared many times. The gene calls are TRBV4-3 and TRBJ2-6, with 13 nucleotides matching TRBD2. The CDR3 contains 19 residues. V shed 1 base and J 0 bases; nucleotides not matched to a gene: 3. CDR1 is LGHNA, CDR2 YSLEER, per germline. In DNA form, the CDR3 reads TGCGCCAGCAGCCAAGCAGGGACTAGCGGGATCTCTGGGGCCAACGTCCTGACTTTC. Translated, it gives CASSQAGTSGISGANVLTF.

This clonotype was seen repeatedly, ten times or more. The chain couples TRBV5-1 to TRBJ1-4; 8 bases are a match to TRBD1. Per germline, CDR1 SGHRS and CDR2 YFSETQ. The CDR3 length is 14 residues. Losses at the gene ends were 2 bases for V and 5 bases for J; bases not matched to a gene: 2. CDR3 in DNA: TGCGCCAGCAGCTTATGGACAGGGAATGAAAAACTGTTTTTT. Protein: CASSLWTGNEKLFF.

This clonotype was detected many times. This CDR3 reads CSVAGTGYEQYF. CDR3 sequence (DNA): TGCAGCGTCGCCGGGACGGGCTACGAGCAGTACTTC. The chain employs TRBV29-1 and TRBJ2-7; possibly TRBD1 or TRBD2 for D (5 bases each). Between the trimmed V and J ends, which lost 6 bases and 3 bases, there was a span of 12 bases. The CDR3 spans 12 residues. Germline assignment: CDR1 SQVTM and CDR2 ANQGSEA.

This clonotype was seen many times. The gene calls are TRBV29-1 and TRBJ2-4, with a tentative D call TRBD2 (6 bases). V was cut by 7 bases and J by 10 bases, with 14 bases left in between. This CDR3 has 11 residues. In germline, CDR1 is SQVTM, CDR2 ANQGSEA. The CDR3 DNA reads TGCAGCGCCATGGGGGGTACGATTCAGTACTTC. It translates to CSAMGGTIQYF.

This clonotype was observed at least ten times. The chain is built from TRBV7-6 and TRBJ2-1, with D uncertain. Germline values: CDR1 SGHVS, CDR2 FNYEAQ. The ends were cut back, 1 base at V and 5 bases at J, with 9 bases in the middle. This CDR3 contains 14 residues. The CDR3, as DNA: TGTGCCAGCAGCTTAGAAGGGAACAACAATGAGCAGTTCTTC. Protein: CASSLEGNNNEQFF.

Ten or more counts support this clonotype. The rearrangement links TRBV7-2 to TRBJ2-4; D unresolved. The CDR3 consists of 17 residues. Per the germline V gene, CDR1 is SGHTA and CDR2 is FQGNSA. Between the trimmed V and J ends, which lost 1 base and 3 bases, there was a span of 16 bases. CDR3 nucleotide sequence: TGTGCCAGCAGCTTAGGTTCGGGTCGTGTGGGCAAAAACATTCAGTACTTC. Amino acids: CASSLGSGRVGKNIQYF.

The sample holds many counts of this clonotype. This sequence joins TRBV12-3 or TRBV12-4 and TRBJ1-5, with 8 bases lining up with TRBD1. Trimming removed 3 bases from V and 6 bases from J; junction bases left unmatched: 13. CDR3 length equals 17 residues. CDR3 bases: TGTGCCAGCAGTTTGAATATCGGAGGGACAGGAGGTCAGCCCCAGCATTTT. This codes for CASSLNIGGTGGQPQHF.

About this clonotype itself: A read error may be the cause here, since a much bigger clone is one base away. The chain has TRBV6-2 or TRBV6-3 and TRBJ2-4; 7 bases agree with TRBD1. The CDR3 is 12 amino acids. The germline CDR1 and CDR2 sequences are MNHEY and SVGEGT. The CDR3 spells CPSSSGGPIQYF. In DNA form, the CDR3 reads TGTCCCAGCAGTTCAGGGGGTCCCATTCAGTACTTC.

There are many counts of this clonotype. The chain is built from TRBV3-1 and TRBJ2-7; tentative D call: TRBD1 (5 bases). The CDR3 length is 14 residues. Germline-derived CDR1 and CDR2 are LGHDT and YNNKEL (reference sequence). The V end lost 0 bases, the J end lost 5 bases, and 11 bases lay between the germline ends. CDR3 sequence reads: CASSQDPGRDEQYF. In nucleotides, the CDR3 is TGTGCCAGCAGCCAAGACCCGGGCAGGGACGAGCAGTACTTC.